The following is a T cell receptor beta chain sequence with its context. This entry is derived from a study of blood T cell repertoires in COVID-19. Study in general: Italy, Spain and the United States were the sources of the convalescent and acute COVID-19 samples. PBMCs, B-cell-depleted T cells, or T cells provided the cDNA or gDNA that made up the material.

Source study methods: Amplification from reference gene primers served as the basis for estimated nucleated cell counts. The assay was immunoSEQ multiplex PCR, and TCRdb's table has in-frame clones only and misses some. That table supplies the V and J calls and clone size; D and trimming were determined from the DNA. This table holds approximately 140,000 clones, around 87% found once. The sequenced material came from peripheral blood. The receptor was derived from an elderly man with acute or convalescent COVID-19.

CDR3 protein: CASSQPGQGDSPLHF. As DNA, the CDR3 is TGTGCCAGCAGTCAACCGGGACAGGGGGATTCACCCCTCCACTTT. The chain uses TRBV6-6 and TRBJ1-6; 11 nucleotides match TRBD1. Germline assignment: CDR1 MNHNY and CDR2 SVGAGI (reference sequence). CDR3 length: 15 amino acids. V lost 5 bases to trimming and J lost 8 bases; unmatched junction nucleotides: 5.